This T cell receptor beta chain was observed in a study of OX40 agonist ivuxolimab in advanced cancers. Regarding the study in general: Ivuxolimab was a fully human IgG2 agonistic monoclonal antibody targeting the costimulatory receptor OX40 (CD134). Intravenous ivuxolimab was administered to patients every 2 weeks at six dose levels: 0.01, 0.1, 0.3, 1.5, 3 and 10 mg/kg. Of the approximately 50 dose-escalation patients, hepatocellular carcinoma was present in approximately 20, melanoma in approximately 15, renal cell carcinoma in 9 and head and neck cancer in 9. In the dose-escalation cohort, more than 80% of patients were male, and the mean age was approximately 60 years with a range of roughly 23 to 79. Patients were allowed to have had prior anti-PD-1, anti-PD-L1 or anti-CTLA-4 therapy, and 40% of the dose-escalation patients had previously received checkpoint inhibitors. Partial responses occurred in three dose-escalation patients, of whom one had hepatocellular carcinoma and two had cutaneous melanoma. The purpose of peripheral TCRbeta sequencing was to test whether ivuxolimab changed TCR sequence diversity and led to clonal T-cell expansion. The monotherapy dose-escalation portion (N ≈ 57 patients) of the phase I ivuxolimab trial is reported in the paper.

Patients with autoimmune disease history or receiving systemic immunosuppression were excluded from the trial. Peripheral blood for TCR sequencing was collected from all dose cohorts at baseline, on cycle 4 day 1, and on cycle 7 day 1. The samples were taken from a phase I, first-in-human, multicenter, open-label dose-escalation trial of ivuxolimab. The trial enrolled adults with locally advanced or metastatic head and neck squamous cell, hepatocellular, melanoma or renal cell carcinoma. Before TCR sequencing, CD4+ T cells and CD8+ T cells were sorted from peripheral blood as separate populations. Broad study findings and their caveats: Antigen specificity was not determined for the clonally expanded peripheral T cells. After ivuxolimab, CD8+ T cells had more expanded clones than CD4+ T cells on average. At doses of 0.1 to 3.0 mg/kg, clonal expansion of both CD4+ and CD8+ blood T cells was observed from baseline to week 6. Partial responders in the 0.1-3.0 mg/kg groups had among the lowest normalized peripheral clonal expansion, especially among CD8+ T cells. Low levels of normalized T-cell clonal expansion were also shown by some nonresponding patients.

Genomic DNA was isolated from the sorted cells so that the TCRbeta CDR3 region could be sequenced. The immunoSEQ Assay was used for sequencing of TCRbeta CDR3 regions. TCRdb obtained this table from immuneACCESS and retained in-frame rearrangements with V and J assigned. These tables miss some clones; where compared with another copy, unresolved V genes account for less than half of the shortfall, and the remainder is unexplained. Recorded for this sample are roughly 38,000 clones; more than 80% of them occurred a single time. The ten largest clones take up roughly 0.57% of the sample. With respect to this clone: Its antigen remains unidentified. No per-base quality is available; no much larger clone lies one base away.

Inclusive of the bounding cysteine and phenylalanine, the CDR3 is 14 residues long. Only the CDR3 DNA stays, 42 bases, in frame from base 1. From the germline V gene, CDR1 is SGHDT and CDR2 is YYEEEE. Relative to germline, V is 3 bases shorter and J is 4 bases shorter, with 13 bases between their ends. The chain joins TRBV5-6 to TRBJ1-2; the D gene is perhaps TRBD1, on 5 matching bases. This clonotype was obtained from an adult with an advanced solid tumor such as melanoma, head and neck, liver or kidney cancer. The sample was CD4+ or CD8+ T cells sorted from blood, taken in a trial of the OX40 agonist ivuxolimab. The CDR3 corresponds to CASSSIAGTYGYTF. Read as DNA, the sequence is TGTGCCAGCAGCTCGATAGCCGGGACCTATGGCTACACCTTC.